Below are 12 T cell receptor beta chains sequenced from a single sample in a study of T cell responses to AZD1222 COVID-19 vaccine (dated by TCRdb to the early 2020s). The meaning of the sample's time point label: baseline before first vaccination. Libraries were made using the immunoSEQ multiplex PCR assay. TCRdb carries this immuneACCESS record with in-frame sequences only. Its versions omit some clonotypes, under half of them owing to an unresolved V gene in the studies checked, with the rest unexplained. This sample's records show 150,000 or so clones. The ten largest clones add up to under 2.5% of the sample. The sequenced sample consisted of peripheral blood. These TCRs come from an adult in good health.

The rearrangement joins TRBV5-6 to TRBJ1-2; D call uncertain. The length of the CDR3 is 15 residues. Germline CDR1 reads SGHDT; CDR2 reads YYEEEE. V was pared by 2 bases and J by 1 base, with 12 bases between. DNA for the CDR3: TGTGCCAGCAGCTTTGGTGACCGAGTTAACTATGGCTACACCTTC. This encodes CASSFGDRVNYGYTF.

The gene calls are TRBV5-1 and TRBJ1-4; 7 bases are a match to TRBD1. Germline CDR1 is SGHRS and CDR2 is YFSETQ. The CDR3 has 14 residues. Trimming cost V 0 bases and J 7 bases; bases outside gene matches: 3. In DNA form, the CDR3 reads TGCGCCAGCAGCTTGGGGGGACAGTCTGAAAAACTGTTTTTT. Protein: CASSLGGQSEKLFF.

CDR3 bases: TGTGCCAGCAGTTCGACGGGGGGGAGCACTGAAGCTTTCTTT. This codes for CASSSTGGSTEAFF. The chain uses TRBV6-5 and TRBJ1-1; tentatively, D is TRBD1 (5 bases). This CDR3 is built from 14 residues. V was shortened by 4 bases and J by 4 bases, with 13 bases between the two germline ends. Germline V gives CDR1 MNHEY, CDR2 SVGAGI.

This chain links TRBV11-3 with TRBJ2-1; 8 bases agree with TRBD2. This CDR3 has 14 amino acids. CDR1 and CDR2 from the germline V gene are SGHNT and YENEEA. Trimming at V came to 1 base and at J to 5 bases, leaving 1 base not matched to a gene. DNA of the CDR3: TGTGCCAGCAGCTTAGCGGGGGGGAACAATGAGCAGTTCTTC. Translated, it gives CASSLAGGNNEQFF.

The rearrangement uses TRBV5-4 and TRBJ2-1; 11 nucleotides match TRBD2. CDR1 and CDR2 from the germline V gene are SGHNT and YYREEE (reference sequence). J was trimmed by 8 bases and V by 5 bases; bases with no gene match: 12. This CDR3 spans 16 amino acids. DNA for the CDR3: TGTGCCAGCAGTCCTACTAGCGGGGGTGTTTGGGATGAGCAGTTCTTC. Its translation is CASSPTSGGVWDEQFF.

The rearrangement joins TRBV18 to TRBJ1-4; possibly TRBD1 for D (6 bases). Trimming stripped 3 bases from V and 10 bases from J, with 15 bases between. Germline CDR1 is KGHSH and CDR2 is LQKENI. The CDR3 spans 14 residues. CDR3 sequence: CASSPDSERGKLFF. In nucleotides, the CDR3 is TGTGCCAGCTCACCGGACAGCGAGAGGGGAAAACTGTTTTTT.

V is TRBV9 and J is TRBJ2-1, with D possibly matching TRBD1 (5 bases). The V end was cut by 2 bases, the J end by 0 bases, with 9 bases between. This CDR3 contains 15 residues. Germline V gene data show CDR1 as SGDLS and CDR2 as YYNGEE. As DNA, the CDR3 is TGTGCCAGCAGCGTTATGGGGCCCTCCTACAATGAGCAGTTCTTC. This encodes CASSVMGPSYNEQFF.

This chain connects TRBV4-1 to TRBJ1-5; D may be TRBD1 (5 bases). Trimming took 0 bases from V and 6 from J, leaving 15 bases between them. CDR3 length: 16 amino acids. CDR1 and CDR2 from the germline V gene are MGHRA and YSYEKL. The CDR3, as DNA: TGCGCCAGCAGCCAAGATCGGACACCGCACGGTCAGCCCCAGCATTTT. Translation gives CASSQDRTPHGQPQHF.

The chain uses TRBV28 and TRBJ1-1; D remains unclear. The germline V and J ends were trimmed by 7 bases and 5 bases, with 14 bases remaining between them. Per germline, CDR1 MDHEN and CDR2 SYDVKM. The CDR3 covers 13 residues. This CDR3 reads CASISRVGTEAFF. The DNA of the CDR3 is TGTGCCAGCATATCGCGGGTAGGAACTGAAGCTTTCTTT.

The gene calls are TRBV4-1 and TRBJ2-2; 10 bases align to TRBD1. Germline V lookup: CDR1 MGHRA, CDR2 YSYEKL. V lost 3 bases to trimming and J lost 7 bases; unmatched junction nucleotides: 5. There are 15 residues in the CDR3. CDR3: CASSQGTGDHGELFF. DNA for the CDR3: TGCGCCAGCAGCCAGGGGACAGGGGATCACGGGGAGCTGTTTTTT.

This chain joins TRBV7-6 and TRBJ2-5; 9 positions agree with TRBD1. This CDR3 spans 16 amino acids. V dropped 3 bases and J dropped 2; count of bases not matched to a gene: 7. The germline gives CDR1 SGHVS, CDR2 FNYEAQ. CDR3 amino acids: CASSLTGTGSQETQYF. The CDR3 DNA sequence: TGTGCCAGCAGCTTGACCGGGACAGGGAGTCAAGAGACCCAGTACTTC.

The chain joins TRBV7-8 to TRBJ2-5, with 7 bases lining up with TRBD2. Germline trimming cut 5 bases from V and 5 bases from J; bases unmatched to any gene: 5. The CDR3 consists of 13 residues. Per germline, CDR1 SGHVS and CDR2 FQNEAQ. CDR3: CASSPGGSETQYF. The CDR3 DNA is TGTGCCAGCAGCCCCGGGGGGTCCGAGACCCAGTACTTC.